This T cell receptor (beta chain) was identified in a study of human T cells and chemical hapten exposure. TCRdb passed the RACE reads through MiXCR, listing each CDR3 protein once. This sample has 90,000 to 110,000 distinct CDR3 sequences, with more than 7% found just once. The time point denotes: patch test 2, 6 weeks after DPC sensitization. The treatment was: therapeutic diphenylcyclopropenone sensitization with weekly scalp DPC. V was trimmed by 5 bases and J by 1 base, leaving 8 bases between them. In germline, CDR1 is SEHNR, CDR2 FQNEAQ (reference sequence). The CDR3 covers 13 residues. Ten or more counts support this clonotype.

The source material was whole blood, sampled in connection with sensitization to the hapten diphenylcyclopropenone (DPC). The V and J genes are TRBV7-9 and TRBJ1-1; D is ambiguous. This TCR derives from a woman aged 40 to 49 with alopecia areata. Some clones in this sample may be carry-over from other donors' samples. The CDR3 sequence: CASSVIRNTEAFF. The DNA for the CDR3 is TGTGCCAGCAGCGTAATAAGGAACACTGAAGCTTTCTTT.